This T cell receptor beta chain was profiled in a study of Graves' ophthalmopathy and Graves' hyperthyroidism. CDR3 regions of TCR beta were amplified from RNA transcripts. The library came from an HTBI-primed first-round RT-PCR and a second-round multiplex PCR. One entry per CDR3 protein results from TCRdb running MiXCR on the multiplex PCR reads. The profile shows fewer than 400,000 distinct CDR3 sequences, 15% to 20% of them singletons. Study-level points and caveats: The majority of expanded thyroid clonotypes above 0.001 frequency also occurred in blood.

Ten or more counts support this clonotype. Antigen unknown. CDR1 and CDR2 from the germline V gene are WNHNN and SYGVQD (reference sequence). The CDR3 totals 17 residues. V lost 4 bases to trimming and J lost 7 bases; unmatched junction nucleotides: 10. The study enrolled ophthalmopathy donors with moderate-to-severe activity, CAS ≥3, NOSPECS ≥4 and duration under 3 months. Patients were excluded if they had other autoimmune diseases or uncontrolled infections, and likewise if pregnancy or lactation applied. The diagnosis combined clinical symptoms, thyroxine, TRAb, thyroid ultrasound and orbital computed tomography scans.

The sample comprised peripheral blood. V usage is TRBV10-1 and J usage is TRBJ2-2; TRBD2 aligns across 12 bases. The TCR comes from a woman in her late teens or twenties with Graves' ophthalmopathy. CDR3 in DNA: TGCGCCAGCAGTGCCGCGACTAGCGGGAGAATCGGCGGGGAGCTGTTTTTT. Protein product: CASSAATSGRIGGELFF.